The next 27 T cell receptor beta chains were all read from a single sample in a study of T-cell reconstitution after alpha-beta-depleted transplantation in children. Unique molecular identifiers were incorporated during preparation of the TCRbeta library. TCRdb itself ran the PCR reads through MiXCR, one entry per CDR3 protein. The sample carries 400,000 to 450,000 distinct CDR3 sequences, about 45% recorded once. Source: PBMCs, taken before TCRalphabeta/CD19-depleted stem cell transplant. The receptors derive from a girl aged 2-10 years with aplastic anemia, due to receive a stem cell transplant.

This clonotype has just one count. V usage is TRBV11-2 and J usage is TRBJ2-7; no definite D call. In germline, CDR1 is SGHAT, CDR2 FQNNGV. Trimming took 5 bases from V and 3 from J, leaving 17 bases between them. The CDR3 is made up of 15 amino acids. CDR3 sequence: CASSPSAGQNYEQYF. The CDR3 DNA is TGTGCCAGCAGCCCTTCAGCAGGCCAAAACTACGAGCAGTACTTC.

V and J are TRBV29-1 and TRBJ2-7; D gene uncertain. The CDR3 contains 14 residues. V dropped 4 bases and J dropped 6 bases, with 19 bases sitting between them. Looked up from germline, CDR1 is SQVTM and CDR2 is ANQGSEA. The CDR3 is CSVVHGPTGSEQYF. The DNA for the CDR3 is TGCAGCGTTGTCCATGGCCCTACCGGGTCCGAGCAGTACTTC.

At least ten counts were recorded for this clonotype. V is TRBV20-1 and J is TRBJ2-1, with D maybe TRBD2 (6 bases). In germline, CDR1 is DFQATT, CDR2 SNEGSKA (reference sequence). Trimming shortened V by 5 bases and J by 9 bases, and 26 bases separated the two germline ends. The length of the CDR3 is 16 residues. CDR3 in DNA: TGCAGTGCTCTCGGACTACCGGGGTCCTTTTACGGTGAGCAGTTCTTC. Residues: CSALGLPGSFYGEQFF.

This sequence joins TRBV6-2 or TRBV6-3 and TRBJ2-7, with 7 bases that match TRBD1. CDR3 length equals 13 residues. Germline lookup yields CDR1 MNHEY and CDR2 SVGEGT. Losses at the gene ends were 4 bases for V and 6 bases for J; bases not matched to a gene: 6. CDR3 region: CASSSSTGAEQYF. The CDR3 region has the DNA TGTGCCAGCAGTTCCTCTACAGGGGCCGAGCAGTACTTC.

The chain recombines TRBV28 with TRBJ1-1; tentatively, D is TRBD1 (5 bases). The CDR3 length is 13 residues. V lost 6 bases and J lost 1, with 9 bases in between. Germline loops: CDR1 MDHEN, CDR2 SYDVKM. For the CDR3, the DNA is TGTGCCAGCAGAACGACAGAGAACACTGAAGCTTTCTTT. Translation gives CASRTTENTEAFF.

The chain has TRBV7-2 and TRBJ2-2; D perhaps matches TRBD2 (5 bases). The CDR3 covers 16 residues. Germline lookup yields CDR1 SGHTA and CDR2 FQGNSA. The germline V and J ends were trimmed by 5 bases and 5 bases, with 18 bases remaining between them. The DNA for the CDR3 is TGTGCCAGCAGCCGTACTAGTGTGTTTGGTACCGGGGAGCTGTTTTTT. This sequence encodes CASSRTSVFGTGELFF.

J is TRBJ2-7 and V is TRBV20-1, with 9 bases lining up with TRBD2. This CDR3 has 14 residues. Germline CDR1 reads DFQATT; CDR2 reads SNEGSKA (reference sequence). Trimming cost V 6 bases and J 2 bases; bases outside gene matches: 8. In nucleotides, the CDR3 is TGCAGTGCCCCAAGGCCTAGCGGGGCCTACGAGCAGTACTTC. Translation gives CSAPRPSGAYEQYF.

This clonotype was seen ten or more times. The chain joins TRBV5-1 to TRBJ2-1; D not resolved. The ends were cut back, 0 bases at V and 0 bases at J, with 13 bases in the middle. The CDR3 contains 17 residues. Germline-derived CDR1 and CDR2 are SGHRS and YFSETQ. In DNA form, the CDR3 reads TGCGCCAGCAGCTTGGCCTTGGGCGGATACTCCTACAATGAGCAGTTCTTC. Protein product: CASSLALGGYSYNEQFF.

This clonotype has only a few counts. As DNA, the CDR3 is TGTGCCAGCAGTAGCGGCATGAGCTACGAGCAGTACTTC. Translation: CASSSGMSYEQYF. The rearrangement links TRBV2 to TRBJ2-7; TRBD2 is a possible D gene (5 bases). The CDR3 runs to 13 residues. The germline V and J ends were trimmed by 5 bases and 3 bases, with 11 bases remaining between them. Looked up from germline, CDR1 is SNHLY and CDR2 is FYNNEI.

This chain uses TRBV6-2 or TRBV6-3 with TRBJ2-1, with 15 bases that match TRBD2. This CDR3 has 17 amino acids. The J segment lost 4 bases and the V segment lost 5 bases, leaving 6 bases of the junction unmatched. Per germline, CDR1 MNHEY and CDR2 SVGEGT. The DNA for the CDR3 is TGTGCCAGCAGTCGGACTAGCGGGAGGGCCGGTTACAATGAGCAGTTCTTC. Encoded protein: CASSRTSGRAGYNEQFF.

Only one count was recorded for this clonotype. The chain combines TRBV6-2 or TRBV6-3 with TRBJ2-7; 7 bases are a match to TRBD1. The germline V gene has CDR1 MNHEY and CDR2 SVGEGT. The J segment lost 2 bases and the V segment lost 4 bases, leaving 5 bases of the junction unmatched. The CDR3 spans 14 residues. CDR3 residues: CASSSYGTAYEQYF. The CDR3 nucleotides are TGTGCCAGCAGTTCCTACGGGACAGCCTACGAGCAGTACTTC.

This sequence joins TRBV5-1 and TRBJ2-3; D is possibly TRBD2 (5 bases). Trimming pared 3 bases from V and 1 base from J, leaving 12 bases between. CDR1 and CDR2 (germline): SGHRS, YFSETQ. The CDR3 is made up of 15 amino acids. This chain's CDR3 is CASSSGRGGTDTQYF. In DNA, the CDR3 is TGCGCCAGCAGCTCGGGAAGAGGCGGCACAGATACGCAGTATTTT.

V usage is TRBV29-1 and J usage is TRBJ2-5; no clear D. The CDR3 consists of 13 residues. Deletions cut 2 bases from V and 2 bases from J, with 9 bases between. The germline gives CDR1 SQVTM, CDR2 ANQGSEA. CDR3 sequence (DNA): TGCAGCGTTGAACCCCCGAGGCAAGAGACCCAGTACTTC. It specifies CSVEPPRQETQYF. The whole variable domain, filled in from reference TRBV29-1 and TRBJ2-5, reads SAVISQKPSRDICQRGTSLTIQCQVDSQVTMMFWYRQQPGQSLTLIATANQGSEATYESGFVIDKFPISRPNLTFSTLTVSNMSPEDSSIYLCSVEPPRQETQYFGPGTRLLVL.

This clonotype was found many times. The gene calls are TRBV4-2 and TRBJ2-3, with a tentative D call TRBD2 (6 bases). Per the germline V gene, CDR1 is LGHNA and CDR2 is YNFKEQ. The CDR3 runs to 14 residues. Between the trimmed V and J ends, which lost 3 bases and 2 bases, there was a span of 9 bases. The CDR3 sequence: CASSHGGFTDTQYF. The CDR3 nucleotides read TGTGCCAGCAGCCACGGGGGTTTCACAGATACGCAGTATTTT.

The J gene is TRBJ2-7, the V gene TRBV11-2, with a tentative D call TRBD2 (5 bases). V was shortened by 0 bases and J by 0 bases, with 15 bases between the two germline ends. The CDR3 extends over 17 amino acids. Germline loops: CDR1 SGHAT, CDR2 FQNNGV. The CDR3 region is CASSLDRWRVSSYEQYF. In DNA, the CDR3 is TGTGCCAGCAGCTTAGATCGATGGCGGGTGAGCTCCTACGAGCAGTACTTC. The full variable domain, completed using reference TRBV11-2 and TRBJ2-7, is EAGVAQSPRYKIIEKRQSVAFWCNPISGHATLYWYQQILGQGPKLLIQFQNNGVVDDSQLPKDRFSAERLKGVDSTLKIQPAKLEDSAVYLCASSLDRWRVSSYEQYFGPGTRLTVT.

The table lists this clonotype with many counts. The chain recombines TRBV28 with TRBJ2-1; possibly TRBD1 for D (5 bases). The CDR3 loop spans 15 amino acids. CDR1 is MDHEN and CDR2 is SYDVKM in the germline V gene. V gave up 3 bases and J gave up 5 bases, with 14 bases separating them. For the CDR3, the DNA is TGTGCCAGCAGTTTTGGGCAGGGTGCGGACAATGAGCAGTTCTTC. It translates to CASSFGQGADNEQFF.

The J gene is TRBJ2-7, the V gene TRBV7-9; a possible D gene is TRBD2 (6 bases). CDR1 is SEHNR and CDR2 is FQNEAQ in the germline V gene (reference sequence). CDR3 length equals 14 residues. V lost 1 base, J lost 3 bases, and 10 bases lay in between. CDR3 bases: TGTGCCAGCAGCTTAGTTGGGGGGTTCTACGAGCAGTACTTC. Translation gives CASSLVGGFYEQYF.

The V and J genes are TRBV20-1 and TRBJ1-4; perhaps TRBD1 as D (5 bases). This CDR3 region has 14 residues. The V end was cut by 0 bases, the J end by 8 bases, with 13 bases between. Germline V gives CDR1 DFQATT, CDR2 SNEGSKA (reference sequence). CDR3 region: CSARDRGVREKLFF. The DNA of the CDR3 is TGCAGTGCTAGAGATCGAGGGGTACGGGAAAAACTGTTTTTT.

Here the CDR3 DNA reads TGTGCCAGCAGTTACTCGACAGAAGAGACCCAGTACTTC. Amino acids: CASSYSTEETQYF. This chain links TRBV6-5 with TRBJ2-5, with D tentatively TRBD1 (5 bases). Trimming removed 0 bases from V and 3 bases from J, with 5 bases in between. The CDR3 extends over 13 amino acids. Per the germline V gene, CDR1 is MNHEY and CDR2 is SVGAGI.

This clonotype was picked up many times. The CDR3 DNA reads TGCGCCAGCAGCTATAGCGGGATGGACACCGGGGAGCTGTTTTTT. Translated, it gives CASSYSGMDTGELFF. This chain connects TRBV5-1 to TRBJ2-2, with TRBD2 matching over 8 bases. Germline V gene sequence: CDR1 SGHRS, CDR2 YFSETQ. Trimming removed 3 bases from V and 3 bases from J; junction bases left unmatched: 4. The CDR3 spans 15 residues. Complete variable domain (other parts from reference TRBV5-1 and TRBJ2-2): KAGVTQTPRYLIKTRGQQVTLSCSPISGHRSVSWYQQTPGQGLQFLFEYFSETQRNKGNFPGRFSGRQFSNSRSEMNVSTLELGDSALYLCASSYSGMDTGELFFGEGSRLTVL.

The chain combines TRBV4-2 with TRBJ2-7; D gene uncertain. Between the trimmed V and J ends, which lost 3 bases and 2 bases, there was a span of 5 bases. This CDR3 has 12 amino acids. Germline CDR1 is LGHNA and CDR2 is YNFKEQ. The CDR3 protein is CASSQATYEQYF. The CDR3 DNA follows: TGTGCCAGCAGCCAGGCCACCTACGAGCAGTACTTC.

The CDR3 loop reads CASSYWYSNQPQHF. The CDR3 region has the DNA TGTGCCAGCAGTTACTGGTATAGCAATCAGCCCCAGCATTTT. The chain is built from TRBV27 and TRBJ1-5; no clear D. Trimming removed 4 bases from V and 0 bases from J, with 7 bases in between. Germline loops: CDR1 MNHEY, CDR2 SMNVEV (reference sequence). The CDR3 extends over 14 amino acids.

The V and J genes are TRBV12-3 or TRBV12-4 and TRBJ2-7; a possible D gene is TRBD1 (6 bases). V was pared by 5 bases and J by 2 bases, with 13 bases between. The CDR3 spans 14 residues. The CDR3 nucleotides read TGTGCCAGCAGTCCCCTCGGACAGACCTACGAGCAGTACTTC. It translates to CASSPLGQTYEQYF.

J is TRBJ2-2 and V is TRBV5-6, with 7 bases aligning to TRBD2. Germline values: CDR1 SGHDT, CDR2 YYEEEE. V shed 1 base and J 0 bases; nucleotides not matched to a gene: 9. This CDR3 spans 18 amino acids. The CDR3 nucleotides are TGTGCCAGCAGCTTGTCGGGAGGAAGGTGGCCGAACACCGGGGAGCTGTTTTTT. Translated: CASSLSGGRWPNTGELFF.

This CDR3 reads CASSYSGFGNQPQHF. In DNA, the CDR3 is TGTGCCAGCAGTTACTCCGGGTTCGGCAATCAGCCCCAGCATTTT. J is TRBJ1-5 and V is TRBV6-5; D remains unclear. Germline assignment: CDR1 MNHEY and CDR2 SVGAGI. The CDR3 has 15 amino acids. V lost 0 bases, J lost 2 bases, and 8 bases lay in between.

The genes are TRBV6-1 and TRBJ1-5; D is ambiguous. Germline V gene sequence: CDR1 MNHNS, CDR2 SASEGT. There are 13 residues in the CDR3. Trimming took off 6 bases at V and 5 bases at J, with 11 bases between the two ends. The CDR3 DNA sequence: TGTGCCAGCAGATCTGGCAAATATCAGCCCCAGCATTTT. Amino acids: CASRSGKYQPQHF.

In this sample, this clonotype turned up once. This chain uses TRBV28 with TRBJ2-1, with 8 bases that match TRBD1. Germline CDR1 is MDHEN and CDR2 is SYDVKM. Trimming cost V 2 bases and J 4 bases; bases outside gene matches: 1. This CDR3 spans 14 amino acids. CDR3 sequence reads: CASSLRDRYNEQFF. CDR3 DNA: TGTGCCAGCAGTTTACGGGACAGGTACAATGAGCAGTTCTTC.